This T cell receptor (beta chain) is drawn from a study of T cells and Merkel cell carcinoma outcomes. A remark on this clone: Its cognate antigen is unknown.

The data were produced by immunoSEQ multiplex PCR, yet TCRdb's version contains in-frame clones alone and is incomplete. The sample gives around 1,800 clones, approximately 91% of which show up once; 3.5% to 4.5% is in the top ten. V lost 0 bases and J lost 4, with 12 bases in between. CDR3 length: 15 residues. Germline CDR1 reads LNHNV; CDR2 reads YYDKDF (reference sequence). General observations from the study: Repertoire plus T-cell density reportedly predicted Merkel cell carcinoma outcomes.

This sequence originates from a human donor with Merkel cell carcinoma. Sequenced material: tumor tissue from Merkel cell carcinoma. The chain couples TRBV15 to TRBJ1-1; D ambiguous. The CDR3 loop reads CATSREGTFVTEAFF. CDR3 DNA sequence: TGTGCCACCAGCAGAGAAGGCACTTTTGTCACTGAAGCTTTCTTT.